This TCR beta chain came from a study of response to subunit inactivated influenza vaccine. Looked up from germline, CDR1 is SGHKS and CDR2 is YYEKEE (reference sequence). The CDR3 has 16 amino acids. The ends lost 4 bases at V and 6 bases at J; junction bases unmatched: 10. TCRdb processed the RT-PCR reads anew with MiXCR; each CDR3 protein has one entry. The table includes 500,000 to 700,000 distinct CDR3 sequences, less than 25% detected once. This clonotype was seen a handful of times. Another study also made use of these data, one on T cells expressing NK-cell markers. Per that paper: In generating TCR beta cDNA, 5'RACE template switching with UMIs was used. Sorted T-cell subsets CD3+CD56+NKG2C+, CD3+CD56+NKG2C- and CD3+CD56-NKG2C+ were TCR beta-sequenced. Only alpha-beta TCR T cells were sorted in several experiments, using an anti-gamma-delta TCR antibody. Six or seven donors carried dominant NKG2C+ clonotypes that made up roughly 1.0-7.5% of their CD8+ T cells. Once again these clonotypes came out on top in the CD3+CD56-NKG2C+ fraction of several donors.

This sequence was found in a man aged 45-60 years who received an inactivated influenza vaccine. V and J are TRBV5-5 and TRBJ2-2; 9 bases fit TRBD1. The material was CD4+ T cells sorted from PBMCs, obtained 11 to 12 days after vaccination. CDR3 nucleotides: TGTGCCAGCAGCCGCAGGGGACAGGGTATAGCCGGGGAGCTGTTTTTT. It translates to CASSRRGQGIAGELFF.